These T cell receptor beta chains were read from a single sample in a study of CD8 T cell repertoires and HIV-1 epitope variants. Sequencing was performed with immunoSEQ multiplex PCR; in TCRdb, only in-frame clones are kept and a portion is missing. The sample includes thousands of clones, around 69% of them seen just once. Antigen specificity for these receptors is unknown. The sample consisted of cultured CD8+ T cells derived from PBMCs. The source of these receptors is a male donor with HIV. Each CDR3 is given with its conserved first and last residue. The D gene is left open where the match is weak. Where a row states a size, it is once, few, many or the class of an expanded clone; other rows omit it.

>TRBJ1-2|TRBD1|TRBV7-6|-
TGTGCCAGCAGCTTATTGGTTCCGGGACAGGGGGCAGGTGGCTACACCTTC
CASSLLVPGQGAGGYTF
>TRBJ2-2|-|TRBV9|-
TGTGCCAGCTCGGAAGGGTTCTGGAACACCGGGGAGCTGTTTTTT
CASSEGFWNTGELFF
>TRBJ2-1|-|TRBV27|once
TGTGCCAGCAGTTTACTGGAGAACCCCTACAATGAGCAGTTCTTC
CASSLLENPYNEQFF
>TRBJ2-7|-|TRBV28|-
TGTGCCAGCAGGCCCCTGACTAGTCTAAGCTCCTACGAGCAGTACTTC
CASRPLTSLSSYEQYF
>TRBJ2-3|-|TRBV9|-
TGTGCCAGCAGCGTATCTAGCGGAGAGGGGGCAGATACGCAGTATTTT
CASSVSSGEGADTQYF
>TRBJ2-1|-|TRBV27|-
TGTGCCAGCAGTTACAGTGGACCCTACAATGAGCAGTTCTTC
CASSYSGPYNEQFF
>TRBJ2-5|-|TRBV2|-
TGTGCCAGTCGCCGCCAGAGGGAGACCCAGTACTTC
CASRRQRETQYF
>TRBJ2-1|-|TRBV27|-
TGTGCCAGCAGTTTATTAGGTAATGAGCAGTTCTTC
CASSLLGNEQFF
>TRBJ1-1|-|TRBV28|-
TGTGCCAGCAGTTTTCGGAGGACGGGGGGCTTCTTT
CASSFRRTGGFF
>TRBJ2-5|-|TRBV19|-
TGTGCCAGTAGTCGTGGGGGAGAGACCCAGTACTTC
CASSRGGETQYF
>TRBJ1-1|-|TRBV18|few
TGTGCCAGCTCACTCACCCACAGGGAGAACACTGAAGCTTTCTTT
CASSLTHRENTEAFF
>TRBJ1-1|-|TRBV19|-
TGTGCCAGTGGCGACGGGTACGGCACTGAAGCTTTCTTT
CASGDGYGTEAFF
>TRBJ2-1|-|TRBV13|-
TGTGCCAGCAGCTTAGCCGGGTTCAATGAGCAGTTCTTC
CASSLAGFNEQFF
>TRBJ2-7|-|TRBV7-6|-
TGTGCCAGCAGCTTAGGGGGCTTGCGCGAGCAGTACTTC
CASSLGGLREQYF
>TRBJ1-2|TRBD1|TRBV5-4|-
TGTGCCAGCAACCCGGGACAGCCTCACTATGGCTACACCTTC
CASNPGQPHYGYTF
>TRBJ2-7|TRBD1|TRBV4-1|-
TGCGCCAGCAGCCTGGGGACAGGTTCCTACGAGCAGTACTTC
CASSLGTGSYEQYF
>TRBJ2-2|-|TRBV2|-
TGTGCCAGCAGTGATTGGGGGGCCGGGGAGCTGTTTTTT
CASSDWGAGELFF
>TRBJ1-1|-|TRBV11-2|-
TGTGCCAGCAGCCCCCCCCCAGAGACTGAAGCTTTCTTT
CASSPPPETEAFF
>TRBJ2-3|-|TRBV10-3|-
TGTGCCATCAGTGAGTCGACGGGCCTTTCTTCCACAGATACGCAGTATTTT
CAISESTGLSSTDTQYF
>TRBJ2-2|-|TRBV19|few
TGTGCCAGTAGTGGGAGCGACGGGGAGCTGTTTTTT
CASSGSDGELFF
>TRBJ2-7|TRBD1|TRBV9|-
TGTGCCAGCAGCGTGGGACAGACCCCTTTGAACGAGCAGTACTTC
CASSVGQTPLNEQYF
>TRBJ2-7|TRBD2|TRBV5-8|-
TGTGCCAGCAGCTTGGGGCGGGGGGCCAGGCAGTACTTC
CASSLGRGARQYF
>TRBJ2-3|-|TRBV28|-
TGTGCCAGCAGTTTATTGGGGGGAATGGATACGCAGTATTTT
CASSLLGGMDTQYF
>TRBJ1-2|-|TRBV2|-
TGTGCCAGCAGTGAAAACCGACTGGGCTACACCTTC
CASSENRLGYTF
>TRBJ2-1|-|TRBV5-1|-
TGCGCCAGCAGCTCCAGCTCCTACAATGAGCAGTTCTTC
CASSSSSYNEQFF
>TRBJ1-4|-|TRBV19|few
TGTGCCAGTAGTATCCTAAGCGACCCCGCAACTAATGAAAAACTGTTTTTT
CASSILSDPATNEKLFF
>TRBJ1-1|TRBD1|TRBV9|-
TGTGCCAGCAGCACCCGGACAGGGAGTACTGAAGCTTTCTTT
CASSTRTGSTEAFF
>TRBJ1-3|TRBD1|TRBV5-4|few
TGTGCCAGCAGCTCGGGACAGGGTATGGACACCATATATTTT
CASSSGQGMDTIYF
>TRBJ2-7|TRBD1|TRBV6-9|-
TGTGCCAGCGGGGACAGCTCCTACGAGCAGTACTTC
CASGDSSYEQYF
>TRBJ2-3|-|TRBV5-1|-
TGCGCCAGCAGCTCCGAGGGGATCCTCCCGGATACGCAGTATTTT
CASSSEGILPDTQYF
>TRBJ2-1|-|TRBV5-1|-
TGCGCCAGCATCAGTCTAGACGGGACTAATGAGCAGTTCTTC
CASISLDGTNEQFF
>TRBJ1-5|-|TRBV19|-
TGTGCCAGTAGTATTGGATTGCAGACTAATCAGCCCCAGCATTTT
CASSIGLQTNQPQHF